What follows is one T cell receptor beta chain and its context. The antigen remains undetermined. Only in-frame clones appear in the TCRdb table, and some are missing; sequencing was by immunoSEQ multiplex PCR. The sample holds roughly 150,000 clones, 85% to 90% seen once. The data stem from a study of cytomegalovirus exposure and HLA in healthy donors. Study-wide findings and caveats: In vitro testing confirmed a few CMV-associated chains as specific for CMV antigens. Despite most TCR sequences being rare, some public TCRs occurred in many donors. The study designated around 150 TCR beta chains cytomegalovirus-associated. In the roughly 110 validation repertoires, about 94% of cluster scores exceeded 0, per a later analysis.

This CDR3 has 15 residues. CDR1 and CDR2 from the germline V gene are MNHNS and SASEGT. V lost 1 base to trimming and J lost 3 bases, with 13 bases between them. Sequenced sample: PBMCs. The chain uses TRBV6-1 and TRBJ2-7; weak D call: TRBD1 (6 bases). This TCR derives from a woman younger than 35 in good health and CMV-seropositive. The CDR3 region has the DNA TGTGCCAGCAGTGAAGGTGGGACATCCAACTACGAGCAGTACTTC. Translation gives CASSEGGTSNYEQYF.